The source of this TCR beta chain is a study of shared clonotypes between healthy human individuals. As for the study in general: Researchers assigned three CD4 naive, three CD4 memory, two CD8 naive and one CD8 memory plate to each donor.

As to this clone: What it binds is unknown.

Each subset's genomic DNA was shared equally among a number of immunoSEQ plates. Data came from immunoSEQ multiplex PCR; TCRdb stores just in-frame clones and leaves some out. The table shows about 2,200,000 clones, with approximately 94% occurring only once. Germline V gene lookup returns CDR1 SGHVS and CDR2 FQNEAQ. This CDR3 spans 16 amino acids. V lost 1 base to trimming and J lost 7 bases, with 17 bases between them. Study-wide points: Clonotype sharing among the donors was expected to vary with sequencing depth.

The naive CD8 fraction comprised CD45RO-negative cells positively selected for CCR7 and excluded terminally differentiated effector memory CD45RA+ cells. Healthy HIV-negative adults with no recent acute infections or vaccinations were recruited as donors. Sample: naive CD8+ T cells from PBMCs. The clonotype was recovered from a man between 18 and 35 years old in good health. Some clones in this sample may be carry-over from other donors' samples. This chain uses TRBV7-8 with TRBJ2-1; perhaps D is TRBD1 or TRBD2 (6 bases each). The CDR3 spells CASSLGSGAMGNEQFF. For the CDR3, the DNA is TGTGCCAGCAGCTTAGGGTCGGGGGCCATGGGAAATGAGCAGTTCTTC.